These T cell receptor beta chains were read from a single sample in a study of human T cells and chemical hapten exposure. TCRdb reprocessed the RACE reads with MiXCR, giving one entry per CDR3 protein. Here the sample spans hundreds of thousands of distinct CDR3 sequences, just under 6.5% being singletons. Sequenced material: whole blood, taken in connection with sensitization to the hapten diphenylcyclopropenone (DPC). The receptors were gathered from a woman under 30 with alopecia areata. Some clones in this sample may be carry-over from other donors' samples. Both conserved end residues are part of each CDR3. Some rows have no size entry. The others give once, few or many, or a class for an expanded clone.

>-|TRBV20-1|17|TRBJ2-1
CSARDLWTSGDYNEQFF
>many|TRBV20-1|16|TRBJ1-5
CSARLPFMGVDQPQHF
>many|TRBV10-3|11|TRBJ2-7
CAISGSYEQYF
>-|TRBV6-5|13|TRBJ2-1
CASKKSREGEQFF
>-|TRBV6-2/TRBV6-3|11|TRBJ2-7
CASNQGAAQYF
>-|TRBV12-3/TRBV12-4|15|TRBJ2-1
CASSFSTDSYNEQFF
>many|TRBV4-1|16|TRBJ1-4
CASSLPPVRLDEKLFF
>many|TRBV15|13|TRBJ1-5
CATRGTEGQPQHF
>many|TRBV4-3|17|TRBJ2-7
CASSQDVAGDSSYEQYF
>few|TRBV6-2/TRBV6-3|13|TRBJ2-5
CASSRGDLVTQYF
>few|TRBV21-1|15|TRBJ2-3
CASSKLAGLTDTQYF
>-|TRBV6-2/TRBV6-3|12|TRBJ2-5
CASSYIPETQYF
>few|TRBV6-5|15|TRBJ1-2
CASSYSVREGYGYTF
>many|TRBV6-5|15|TRBJ1-2
CASNPSSGLGYGYTF
>-|TRBV20-1|16|TRBJ2-7
CSARGLAGQPSYEQYF
>-|TRBV28|15|TRBJ1-5
CASSLYRDGNQPQHF
>many|TRBV12-3/TRBV12-4|15|TRBJ1-1
CASSPGDRMNTEAFF
>many|TRBV28|16|TRBJ2-6
CASSLTTGSGANVLTF
>-|TRBV5-1|15|TRBJ2-5
CASSLAFLAEETQYF
>once|TRBV5-1|15|TRBJ1-3
CASSLGQVGRNTIYF
>many|TRBV11-2|16|TRBJ2-4
CASSHGQAIAKNIQYF
>-|TRBV10-3|11|TRBJ2-1
CATGENNEQFF
>many|TRBV7-9|13|TRBJ1-1
CASGYGVFEMAFF
>many|TRBV2|12|TRBJ1-1
CASSPVGAEAFF
>-|TRBV10-3|16|TRBJ2-3
CAIKGSLAVSTDTQYF
>many|TRBV3-1|14|TRBJ1-6
CASSQGRENSPLHF
>many|TRBV29-1|13|TRBJ2-3
CSVDPGGTDTQYF
>few|TRBV4-3|14|TRBJ1-2
CASSQGTGQRGYTF
>many|TRBV7-9|14|TRBJ1-2
CASRPSDRASGYTF
>many|TRBV29-1|14|TRBJ2-5
CSVVPGDYQETQYF
>few|TRBV2|13|TRBJ1-2
CASTGTAGDGYTF
>few|TRBV2|13|TRBJ2-1
CASSRQGSGEQFF
>few|TRBV28|15|TRBJ1-2
CASSSPSGAYYGYTF
>few|TRBV20-1|16|TRBJ1-5
CSARATFLGSNQPQHF
>many|TRBV11-2|14|TRBJ1-2
CASSKNEVNYGYTF
>few|TRBV6-2/TRBV6-3|16|TRBJ1-5
CASSRYGDFSNQPQHF
>-|TRBV5-1|10|TRBJ2-7
CASGIYEQYF
>many|TRBV20-1|11|TRBJ1-1
CSPYTNTEAFF
>-|TRBV6-4|16|TRBJ2-3
CASSDSAGSVTDTQYF
>few|TRBV7-9|16|TRBJ2-6
CASSPRVLSGANVLTF
>few|TRBV11-3|14|TRBJ2-3
CASSRGSSTDTQYF
>-|TRBV7-9|14|TRBJ2-3
CASSLVNNPDTQYF
>many|TRBV18|13|TRBJ1-1
CASSPLEATEAFF
>few|TRBV7-2|14|TRBJ2-4
CASSFDRAKNIQYF
>-|TRBV2|14|TRBJ2-7
CASSERLSSYEQYF
>few|TRBV7-2|12|TRBJ2-7
CASSLGVSEQYF
>-|TRBV28|20|TRBJ2-3
CASSLWEGTSGASSTDTQYF
>few|TRBV6-5|12|TRBJ2-3
CASTNPTDTQYF
>-|TRBV7-2|17|TRBJ1-3
CASSFSGQRFSGNTIYF
>many|TRBV12-3/TRBV12-4|13|TRBJ1-5
CASSKYSNQPQHF
>-|TRBV29-1|13|TRBJ1-1
CSVGLQENTEAFF
>few|TRBV9|13|TRBJ2-7
CASSVTTGGEQYF
>many|TRBV18|16|TRBJ1-5
CASSPRQGRGNQPQHF
>few|TRBV6-5|15|TRBJ2-2
CASSFGQTNTGELFF
>many|TRBV28|14|TRBJ2-7
CASRTQASEYEQYF